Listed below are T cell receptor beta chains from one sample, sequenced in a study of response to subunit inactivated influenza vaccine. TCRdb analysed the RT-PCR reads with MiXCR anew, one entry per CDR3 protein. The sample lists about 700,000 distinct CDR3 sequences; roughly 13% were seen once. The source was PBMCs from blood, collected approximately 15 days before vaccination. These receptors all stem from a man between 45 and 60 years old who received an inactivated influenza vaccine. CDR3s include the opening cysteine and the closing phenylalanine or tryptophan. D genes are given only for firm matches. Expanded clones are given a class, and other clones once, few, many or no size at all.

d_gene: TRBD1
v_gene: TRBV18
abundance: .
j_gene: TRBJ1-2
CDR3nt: TGTGCCAGCTCACCGGGACAGGAGGGTGCGGGCTACACCTTC
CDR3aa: CASSPGQEGAGYTF

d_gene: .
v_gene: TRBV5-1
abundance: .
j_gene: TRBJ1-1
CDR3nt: TGCGCCAGCAGCCGGTTGGGGGGCCAGAACACTGAAGCTTTCTTT
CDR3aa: CASSRLGGQNTEAFF

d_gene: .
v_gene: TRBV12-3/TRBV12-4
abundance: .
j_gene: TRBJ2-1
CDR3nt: TGTGCCAGCAGTTTAATACCTCCTGACAGAGTACACCATGAGCAGTTCTTC
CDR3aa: CASSLIPPDRVHHEQFF

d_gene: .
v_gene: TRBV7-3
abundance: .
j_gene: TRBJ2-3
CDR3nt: TGTGCCAGCAGCTTAACGAGCGTCCACCGGGGGACAGATACGCAGTATTTT
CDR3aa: CASSLTSVHRGTDTQYF

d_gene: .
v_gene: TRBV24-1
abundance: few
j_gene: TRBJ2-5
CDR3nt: TGTGCCACCAGTGATTTGTATGCCAGCCAAGAGACCCAGTACTTC
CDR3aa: CATSDLYASQETQYF

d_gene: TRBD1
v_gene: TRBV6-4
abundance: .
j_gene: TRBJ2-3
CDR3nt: TGTGCCAGCAGTGACCGAATACCGGGACAGGGGCGGAGGGATACGCAGTATTTT
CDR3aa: CASSDRIPGQGRRDTQYF

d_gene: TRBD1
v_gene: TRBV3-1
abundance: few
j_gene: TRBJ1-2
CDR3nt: TGTGCCAGCAGCCAAATATCAGGGGGTTTCTATGGCTACACCTTC
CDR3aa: CASSQISGGFYGYTF

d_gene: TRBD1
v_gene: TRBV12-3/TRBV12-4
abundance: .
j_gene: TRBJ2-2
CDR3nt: TGTGCCAGCAGTTGGACAGGGTATCCCGGGGAGCTGTTTTTT
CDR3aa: CASSWTGYPGELFF

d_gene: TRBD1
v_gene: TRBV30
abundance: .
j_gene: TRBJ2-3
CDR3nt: TGTGCCTGCGACCCCCCGGGACAGGGCACAGATACGCAGTATTTT
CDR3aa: CACDPPGQGTDTQYF

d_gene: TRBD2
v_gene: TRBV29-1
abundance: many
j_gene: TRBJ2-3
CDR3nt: TGCAGCGTTGAAGGTGCCTCTAAGCGGGGGGGAACAGATACGCAGTATTTT
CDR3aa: CSVEGASKRGGTDTQYF

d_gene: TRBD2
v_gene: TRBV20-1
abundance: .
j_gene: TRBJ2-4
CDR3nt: TGCAGTGCTAGAGGACGGCGGGGGGGCAGGGAAAACATTCAGTACTTC
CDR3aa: CSARGRRGGRENIQYF

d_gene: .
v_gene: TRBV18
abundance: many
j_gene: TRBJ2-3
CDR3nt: TGTGCCAGCTCACGGGCCAGGGTCACAGATACGCAGTATTTT
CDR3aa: CASSRARVTDTQYF

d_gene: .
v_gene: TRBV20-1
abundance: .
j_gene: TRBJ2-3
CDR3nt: TGCAGTGCTGGCAATTTTAAGTTGTCAGATACGCAGTATTTT
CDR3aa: CSAGNFKLSDTQYF

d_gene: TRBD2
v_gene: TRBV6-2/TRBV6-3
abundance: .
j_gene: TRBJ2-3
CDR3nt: TGTGCCAGCAGTTACTCTAGCGGGAGGGTGGAAGATACGCAGTATTTT
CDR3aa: CASSYSSGRVEDTQYF

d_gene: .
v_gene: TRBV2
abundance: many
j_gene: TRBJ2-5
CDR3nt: TGTGCCAGCAGTGAGACAGGCACCTCCGGGACCCAGTACTTC
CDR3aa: CASSETGTSGTQYF

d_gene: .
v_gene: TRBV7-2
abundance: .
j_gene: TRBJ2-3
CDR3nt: TGTGCCAGCAGCTTAGGTCCGGAGGGAAATACGCAGTATTTT
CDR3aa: CASSLGPEGNTQYF

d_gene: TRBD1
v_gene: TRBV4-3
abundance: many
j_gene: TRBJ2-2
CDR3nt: TGCGCCAGCAGCCACCGACAGGGTGAGGACACCGGGGAGCTGTTTTTT
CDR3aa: CASSHRQGEDTGELFF

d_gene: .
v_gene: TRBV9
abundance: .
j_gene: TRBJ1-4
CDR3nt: TGTGCCAGCAGCGTAGGCCCGGGACGAGGGAATGAAAAACTGTTTTTT
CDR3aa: CASSVGPGRGNEKLFF

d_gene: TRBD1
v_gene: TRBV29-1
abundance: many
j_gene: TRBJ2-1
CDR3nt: TGCAGCGTTGGGGACAGAAGATACAATGAGCAGTTCTTC
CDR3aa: CSVGDRRYNEQFF

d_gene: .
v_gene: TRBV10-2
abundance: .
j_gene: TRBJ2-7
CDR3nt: TGCGCCAGCAGTGATCCGCCAGGGTCTTCGGGGGAGCAGTACTTC
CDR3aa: CASSDPPGSSGEQYF

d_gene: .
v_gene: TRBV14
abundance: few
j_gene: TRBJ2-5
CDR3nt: TGTGCCAGCAGCCAAGATGATTTCCCGAAAGAGACCCAGTACTTC
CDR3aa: CASSQDDFPKETQYF

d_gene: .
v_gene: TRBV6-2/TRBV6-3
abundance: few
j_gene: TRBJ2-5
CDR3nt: TGTGCCAGCAGTCCAGGAGGGATCGGAGCCGAGACCCAGTACTTC
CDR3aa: CASSPGGIGAETQYF

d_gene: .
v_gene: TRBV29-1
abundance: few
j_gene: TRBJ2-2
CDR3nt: TGCAGCGTTGTTGGGGGGTTCCCCGGGGAGCTGTTTTTT
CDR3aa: CSVVGGFPGELFF

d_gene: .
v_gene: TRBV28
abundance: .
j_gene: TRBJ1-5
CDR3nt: TGTGCCAGCAGTTTACTCAGGGGCGATCAGCCCCAGCATTTT
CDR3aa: CASSLLRGDQPQHF

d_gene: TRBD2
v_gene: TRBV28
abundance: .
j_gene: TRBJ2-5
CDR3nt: TGTGCCAGCAGTCCTCCCCCCTGGCTAGCGGAACAAGAGACCCAGTACTTC
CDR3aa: CASSPPPWLAEQETQYF

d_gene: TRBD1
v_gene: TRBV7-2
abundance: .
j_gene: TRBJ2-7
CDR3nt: TGTGCCAGCAGCTTTGACAGGGGATCCCACGAGCAGTACTTC
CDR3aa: CASSFDRGSHEQYF

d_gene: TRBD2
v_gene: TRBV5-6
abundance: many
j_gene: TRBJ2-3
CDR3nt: TGTGCCAGCAGCGCTAGCGGGAGAAGAACAGATACGCAGTATTTT
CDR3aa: CASSASGRRTDTQYF

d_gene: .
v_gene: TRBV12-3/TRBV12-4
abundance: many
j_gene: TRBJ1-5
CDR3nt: TGTGCCAGCAGTCCAACAGCGGGGGGCAATCAGCCCCAGCATTTT
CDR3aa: CASSPTAGGNQPQHF